The present T cell receptor beta chain was sequenced within a study of glioma-infiltrating T cells after dendritic cell vaccination. Findings of the study overall: Complete blood and tumor specimen sets were limited to few patients.

The time point was: after dendritic cell vaccination, including at tumor progression/relapse. Clones were read by immunoSEQ multiplex PCR, and TCRdb kept only the in-frame ones, dropping some. The profile covers approximately 50,000 clones, with about 89% appearing a single time and 5% to 6% taken by the ten largest. CDR3 size: 16 residues. Trimming removed 5 bases from V and 3 bases from J; junction bases left unmatched: 6. Germline assignment: CDR1 MNHEY and CDR2 SMNVEV (reference sequence). This clone was observed once. Antigen: not known. The sequencing here drew on blood, taken after dendritic cell vaccination. V gene TRBV27 combines with J gene TRBJ2-1; the match to TRBD2 covers 11 bases. This clonotype originated in a human donor with glioblastoma. CDR3 DNA: TGTGCCAGCAGTAGCTCCGGGACTAGCGGCTACAATGAGCAGTTCTTC. Amino acids: CASSSSGTSGYNEQFF.